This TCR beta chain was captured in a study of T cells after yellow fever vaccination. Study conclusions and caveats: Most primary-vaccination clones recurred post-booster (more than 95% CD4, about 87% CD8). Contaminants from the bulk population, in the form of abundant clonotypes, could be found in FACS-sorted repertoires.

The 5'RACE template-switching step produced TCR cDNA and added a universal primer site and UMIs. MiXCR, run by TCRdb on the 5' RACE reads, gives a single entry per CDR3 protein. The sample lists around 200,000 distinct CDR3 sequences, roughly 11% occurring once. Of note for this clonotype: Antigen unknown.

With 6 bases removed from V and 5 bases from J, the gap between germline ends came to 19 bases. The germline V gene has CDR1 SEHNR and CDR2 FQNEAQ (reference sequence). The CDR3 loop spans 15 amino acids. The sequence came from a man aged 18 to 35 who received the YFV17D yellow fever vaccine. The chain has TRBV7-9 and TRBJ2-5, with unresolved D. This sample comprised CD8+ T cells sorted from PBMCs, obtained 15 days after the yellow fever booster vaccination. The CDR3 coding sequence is TGTGCCAGCAGAAACTCGGGCCAACTAACGGAGACCCAGTACTTC. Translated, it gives CASRNSGQLTETQYF.